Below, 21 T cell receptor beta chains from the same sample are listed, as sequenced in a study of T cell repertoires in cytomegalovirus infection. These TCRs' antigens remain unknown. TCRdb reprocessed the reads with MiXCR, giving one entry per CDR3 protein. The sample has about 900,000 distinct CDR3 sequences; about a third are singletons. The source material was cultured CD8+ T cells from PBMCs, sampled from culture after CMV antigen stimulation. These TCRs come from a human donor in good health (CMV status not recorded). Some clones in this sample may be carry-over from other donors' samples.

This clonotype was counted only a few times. The CDR3 nucleotides are TGTGCCACCAGTGAATCCGGGACAGGCAACTATGGCTACACCTTC. It codes for CATSESGTGNYGYTF. The chain uses TRBV24-1 and TRBJ1-2; TRBD1 agrees at 8 bases. This CDR3 is 15 amino acids long. Germline lookup yields CDR1 KGHDR and CDR2 SFDVKD. Losses at the gene ends were 4 bases for V and 2 bases for J; bases not matched to a gene: 5.

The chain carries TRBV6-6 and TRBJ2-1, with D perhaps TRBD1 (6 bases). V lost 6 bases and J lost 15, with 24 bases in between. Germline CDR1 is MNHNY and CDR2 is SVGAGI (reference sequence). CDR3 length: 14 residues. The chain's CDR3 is CASSHAAVGAEGFF. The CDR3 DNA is TGTGCCAGCAGCCACGCAGCCGTGGGGGCCGAGGGGTTCTTC.

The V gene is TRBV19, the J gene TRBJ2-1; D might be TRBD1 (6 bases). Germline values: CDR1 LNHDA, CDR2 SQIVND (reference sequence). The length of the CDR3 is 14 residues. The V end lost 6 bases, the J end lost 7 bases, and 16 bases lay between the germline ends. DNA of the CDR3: TGTGCCAGTAGCCGGGACATATTTGGAAATGAGCAGTTCTTC. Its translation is CASSRDIFGNEQFF.

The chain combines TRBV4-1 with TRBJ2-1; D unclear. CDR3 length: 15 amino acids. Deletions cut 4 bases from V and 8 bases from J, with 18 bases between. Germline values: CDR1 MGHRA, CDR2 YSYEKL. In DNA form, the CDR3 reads TGCGCCAGCAGCCGAATAGGGTCCCTAGGAGATGAGCAGTTCTTC. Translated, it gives CASSRIGSLGDEQFF.

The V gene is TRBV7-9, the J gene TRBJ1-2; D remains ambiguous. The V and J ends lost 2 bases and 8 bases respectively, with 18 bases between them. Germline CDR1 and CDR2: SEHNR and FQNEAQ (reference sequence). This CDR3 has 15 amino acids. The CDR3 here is CASSLPPDIADGYTF. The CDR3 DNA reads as TGTGCCAGCAGCTTACCTCCGGATATTGCAGACGGCTACACCTTC.

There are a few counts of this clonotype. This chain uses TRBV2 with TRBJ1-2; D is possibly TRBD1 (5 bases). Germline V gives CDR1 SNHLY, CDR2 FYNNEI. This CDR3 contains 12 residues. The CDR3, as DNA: TGTGCTTCCCGGGGGACTAACTATGGCTACACCTTC. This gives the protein CASRGTNYGYTF. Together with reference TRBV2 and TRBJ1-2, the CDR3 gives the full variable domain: EPEVTQTPSHQVTQMGQEVILRCVPISNHLYFYWYRQILGQKVEFLVSFYNNEISEKSEIFDDQFSVERPDGSNFTLKIRSTKLEDSAMYFCASRGTNYGYTFGSGTRLTVV.

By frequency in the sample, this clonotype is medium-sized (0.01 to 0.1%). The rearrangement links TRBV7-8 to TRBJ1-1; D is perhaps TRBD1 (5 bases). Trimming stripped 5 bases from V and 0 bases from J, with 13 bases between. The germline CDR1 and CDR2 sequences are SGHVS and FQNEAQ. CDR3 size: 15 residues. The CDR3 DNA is TGTGCCAGCAGCCGTACGGGACTCATGAACACTGAAGCTTTCTTT. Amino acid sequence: CASSRTGLMNTEAFF.

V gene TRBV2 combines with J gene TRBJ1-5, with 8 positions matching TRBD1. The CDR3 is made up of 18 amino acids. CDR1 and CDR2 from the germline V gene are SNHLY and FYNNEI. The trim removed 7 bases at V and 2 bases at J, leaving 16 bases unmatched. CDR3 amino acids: CASNVDREGRFGNQPQHF. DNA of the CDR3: TGTGCCAGCAACGTGGACAGGGAGGGGAGGTTCGGCAATCAGCCCCAGCATTTT.

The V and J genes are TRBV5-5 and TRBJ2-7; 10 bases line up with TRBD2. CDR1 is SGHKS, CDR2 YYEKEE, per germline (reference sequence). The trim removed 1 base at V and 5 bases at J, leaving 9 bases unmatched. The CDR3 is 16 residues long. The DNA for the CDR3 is TGTGCCAGCAGCTTGAGGGAGGCTAGCGGGGGCGACGAGCAGTACTTC. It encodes CASSLREASGGDEQYF.

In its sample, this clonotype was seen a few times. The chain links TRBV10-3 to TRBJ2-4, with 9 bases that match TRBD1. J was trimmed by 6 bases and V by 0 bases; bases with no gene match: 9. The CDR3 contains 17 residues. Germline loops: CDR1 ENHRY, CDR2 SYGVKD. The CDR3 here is CAISESHVRDRVNIQYF. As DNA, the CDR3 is TGTGCCATCAGTGAGTCGCACGTCCGGGACAGGGTAAACATTCAGTACTTC.

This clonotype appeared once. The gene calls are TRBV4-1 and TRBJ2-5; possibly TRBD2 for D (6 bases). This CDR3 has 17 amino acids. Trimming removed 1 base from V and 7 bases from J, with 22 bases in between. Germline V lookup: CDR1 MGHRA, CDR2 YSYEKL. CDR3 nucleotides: TGCGCCAGCAGCCAAGTTTTAGGTAGAGGGAGGCAGGGGACCCAGTACTTC. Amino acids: CASSQVLGRGRQGTQYF.

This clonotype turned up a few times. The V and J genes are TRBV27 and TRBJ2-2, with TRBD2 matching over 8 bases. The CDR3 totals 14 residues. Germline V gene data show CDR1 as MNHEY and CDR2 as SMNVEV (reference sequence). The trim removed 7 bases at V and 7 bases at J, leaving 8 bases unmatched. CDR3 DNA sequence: TGTGCCAGCAACCGGGGGGGCCCGGGCGGGGAGCTGTTTTTT. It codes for CASNRGGPGGELFF.

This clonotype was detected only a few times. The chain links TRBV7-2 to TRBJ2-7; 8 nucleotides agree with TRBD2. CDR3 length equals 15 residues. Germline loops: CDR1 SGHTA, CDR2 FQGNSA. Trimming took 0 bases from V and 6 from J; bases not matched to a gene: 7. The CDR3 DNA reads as TGTGCCAGCAGCTTAGCGTACGGGGGGGGCTTCGAGCAGTACGTC. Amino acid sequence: CASSLAYGGGFEQYV.

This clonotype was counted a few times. The CDR3 loop is CASRGRGGPTTDTQYF. CDR3 sequence (DNA): TGTGCCAGCAGGGGACGAGGCGGCCCGACGACAGATACGCAGTATTTT. The V call is TRBV6-5, the J call TRBJ2-3, with D tentatively TRBD1 or TRBD2 (5 bases each). Between the trimmed V and J ends, which lost 6 bases and 3 bases, there was a span of 19 bases. CDR1 is MNHEY and CDR2 is SVGAGI in the germline V gene. CDR3 length equals 16 residues.

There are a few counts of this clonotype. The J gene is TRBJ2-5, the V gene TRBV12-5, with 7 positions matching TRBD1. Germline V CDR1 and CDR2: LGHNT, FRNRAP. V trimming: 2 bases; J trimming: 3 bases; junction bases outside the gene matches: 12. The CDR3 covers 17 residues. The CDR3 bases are TGTGCTAGTGGTTTGTGGGGGAGAGGGGGCCGGGAAGAGACCCAGTACTTC. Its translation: CASGLWGRGGREETQYF.

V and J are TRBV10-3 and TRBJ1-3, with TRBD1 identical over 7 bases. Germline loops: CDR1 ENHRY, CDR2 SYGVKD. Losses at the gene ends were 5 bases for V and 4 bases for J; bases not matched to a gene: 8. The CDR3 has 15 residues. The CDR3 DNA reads TGTGCCATCAGTATAACAGGGGATCGGGGAAACACCATATATTTT. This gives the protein CAISITGDRGNTIYF.

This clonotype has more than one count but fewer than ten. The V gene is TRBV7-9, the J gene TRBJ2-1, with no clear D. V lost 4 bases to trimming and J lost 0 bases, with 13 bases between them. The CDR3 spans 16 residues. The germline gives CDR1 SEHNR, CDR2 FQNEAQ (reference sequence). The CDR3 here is CASSSGSLRSYNEQFF. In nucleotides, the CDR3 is TGTGCCAGCAGCTCGGGTTCACTACGCTCCTACAATGAGCAGTTCTTC.

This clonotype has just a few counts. DNA for the CDR3: TGTGCCAGCAGTTTAAGAGGAGGGACAGCCGATTACGAGCAGTACGTC. Amino acid sequence: CASSLRGGTADYEQYV. This chain links TRBV28 with TRBJ2-7, with D possibly TRBD1 on 7 matching bases. CDR1 MDHEN and CDR2 SYDVKM come from the germline V gene. Trimming left V 2 bases short and J 4 bases short, with 18 bases between. The CDR3 is 16 amino acids.

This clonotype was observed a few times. The CDR3 DNA follows: TGTGCCAGCAGTGGACAAGGGACGTCCTACAATGAGCAGTTCTTC. Residues: CASSGQGTSYNEQFF. This rearrangement joins TRBV2 to TRBJ2-1; either TRBD1 or TRBD2 may supply D (5 bases each). V lost 4 bases to trimming and J lost 1 base, with 11 bases between them. This CDR3 is 15 amino acids long. The germline V gene encodes CDR1 SNHLY and CDR2 FYNNEI.

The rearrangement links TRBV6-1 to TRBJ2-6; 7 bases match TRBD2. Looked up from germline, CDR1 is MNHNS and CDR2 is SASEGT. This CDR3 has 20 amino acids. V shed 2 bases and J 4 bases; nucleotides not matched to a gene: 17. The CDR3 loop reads CASSERVFTVGGSGANVLTF. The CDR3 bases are TGTGCCAGCAGTGAAAGGGTCTTTACAGTGGGGGGGTCCGGGGCCAACGTCCTGACTTTC.

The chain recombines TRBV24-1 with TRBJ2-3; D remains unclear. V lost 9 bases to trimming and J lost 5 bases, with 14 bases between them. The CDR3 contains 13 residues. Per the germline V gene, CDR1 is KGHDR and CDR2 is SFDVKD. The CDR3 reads CATGPPDGDTQYF. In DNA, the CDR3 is TGTGCCACCGGGCCGCCCGATGGAGATACGCAGTATTTT.